A selection of T cell receptor beta chains follows, all from one sample in a study of identifying expanded T cells in peripheral blood. Sequenced by immunoSEQ multiplex PCR; TCRdb stores in-frame clones only, minus some. The sample has approximately 86,000 clones, 85% seen once. Sequences were obtained from blood. The receptor set was obtained from a person aged 18 to 75 in good health. CDR3s include the opening cysteine and the closing phenylalanine or tryptophan. A D gene is named only where the DNA matches it firmly. Where a row states a size, it is once, few, many or the class of an expanded clone; other rows omit it.

DNA: TGTGCCAGCAGCTCTCGGGGCGTTTACAATGAGCAGTTCTTC; CDR3: CASSSRGVYNEQFF; D: -; size: -; V: TRBV6-5; J: TRBJ2-1
DNA: TGTGCCAGCTCAGAAACCCACACTGAAGCTTTCTTT; CDR3: CASSETHTEAFF; D: -; size: once; V: TRBV10-3; J: TRBJ1-1
DNA: TGCGCCAGCAGCCAAGGGGTAGGGGGTCTCACCCTTAAGGAGAACACTGAAGCTTTCTTT; CDR3: CASSQGVGGLTLKENTEAFF; D: -; size: -; V: TRBV4-3; J: TRBJ1-1
DNA: TGTGCCAGTAGTACTCGGGACAGAGCTATGTTCGGCTACACCTTC; CDR3: CASSTRDRAMFGYTF; D: TRBD1; size: -; V: TRBV19; J: TRBJ1-2
DNA: TGTGCCAGCAGCTTAGGGACCACGCCAGTAACGCAGTATTTT; CDR3: CASSLGTTPVTQYF; D: -; size: few; V: TRBV7-3; J: TRBJ2-3
DNA: TGTGCCACCAGCAGGGTCTCCGGCAACACTGAAGCTTTCTTT; CDR3: CATSRVSGNTEAFF; D: -; size: -; V: TRBV15; J: TRBJ1-1
DNA: TGTGCCAGCAGCCCAGGGGGGCCTTACAATGAGCAGTTCTTC; CDR3: CASSPGGPYNEQFF; D: -; size: -; V: TRBV6-5; J: TRBJ2-1
DNA: TGTGCCAGCAGTTACTCTCTCTTTTATAGCTCCTACGAGCAGTACTTC; CDR3: CASSYSLFYSSYEQYF; D: -; size: -; V: TRBV6-5; J: TRBJ2-7
DNA: TGTGCCAGCAGTTACCGGGGACCTCGGACCGGGGAGCTGTTTTTT; CDR3: CASSYRGPRTGELFF; D: -; size: -; V: TRBV6-6; J: TRBJ2-2
DNA: TGTGCCAGCAGTTACCCGGGACAGCACTATGGCTACACCTTC; CDR3: CASSYPGQHYGYTF; D: TRBD1; size: -; V: TRBV6-5; J: TRBJ1-2
DNA: TGTGCCAGCAGTTTAGCCCGGGGACTCTATGGCTACACCTTC; CDR3: CASSLARGLYGYTF; D: -; size: -; V: TRBV7-8; J: TRBJ1-2